This entry lists 7 T cell receptor beta chains sequenced from one sample in a study of CD8 T cells in Susac syndrome. RNA was extracted with the RNeasy kit, and a quantity of about 0.45 to 1 ug was reverse transcribed using random hexamers. TCRdb processed the immunoSEQ multiplex PCR reads anew with MiXCR; each CDR3 protein has one entry. The sample carries some 170,000 distinct CDR3 sequences, around 94% recorded once. The sequencing sample was made of CD4+ T cells from PBMCs. The receptor source for this set is a human donor with Susac syndrome.

The genes are TRBV7-2 and TRBJ2-7; D possibly corresponds to TRBD1 (7 bases). Per the germline V gene, CDR1 is SGHTA and CDR2 is FQGNSA. The CDR3 length is 16 residues. V lost 4 bases, J lost 3 bases, and 19 bases lay in between. CDR3 protein: CASSSQRGQDYYEQYF. DNA of the CDR3: TGTGCCAGCAGCTCTCAAAGGGGGCAGGACTACTACGAGCAGTACTTC.

In its sample, this clonotype was seen once. CDR3 amino acids: CASSPINTEAFF. CDR3 nucleotides: TGTGCCAGCAGCCCTATAAACACTGAAGCTTTCTTT. The rearrangement links TRBV7-9 to TRBJ1-1; unclear D gene. Trimming removed 5 bases at V and 2 bases at J, with 6 bases between. Germline-derived CDR1 and CDR2 are SEHNR and FQNEAQ (reference sequence). CDR3 size: 12 residues.

V is TRBV28 and J is TRBJ2-1; 7 bases align to TRBD2. Germline loops: CDR1 MDHEN, CDR2 SYDVKM. V shed 5 bases and J 4 bases; nucleotides not matched to a gene: 11. This CDR3 has 16 residues. The CDR3 spells CASSPPQAGFYNEQFF. Here the CDR3 DNA reads TGTGCCAGCAGTCCTCCTCAAGCGGGGTTTTACAATGAGCAGTTCTTC. The full variable domain, rest sourced from reference TRBV28 and TRBJ2-1, is DVKVTQSSRYLVKRTGEKVFLECVQDMDHENMFWYRQDPGLGLRLIYFSYDVKMKEKGDIPEGYSVSREKKERFSLILESASTNQTSMYLCASSPPQAGFYNEQFFGPGTRLTVL.

The chain joins TRBV7-2 to TRBJ1-5, with TRBD1 matching 9 bases. V was clipped by 5 bases and J by 5 bases; unmatched bases: 7. Per the germline V gene, CDR1 is SGHTA and CDR2 is FQGNSA. The CDR3 sequence is 15 residues long. The CDR3 sequence is CASSRDRERDQPQHF. In DNA, the CDR3 is TGTGCCAGCAGCAGGGACAGGGAAAGGGATCAGCCCCAGCATTTT.

This clonotype was detected a few times. V and J are TRBV18 and TRBJ1-2; D gene ambiguous. There are 13 residues in the CDR3. Between the trimmed V and J ends, which lost 0 bases and 4 bases, there was a span of 6 bases. From germline, CDR1 is KGHSH and CDR2 LQKENI. The CDR3 loop is CASSPPGRYGYTF. The CDR3 DNA is TGTGCCAGCTCACCACCTGGGCGCTATGGCTACACCTTC.

The chain links TRBV3-1 to TRBJ1-1; no reliable D call. The CDR3 extends over 12 amino acids. Trimming stripped 3 bases from V and 7 bases from J, with 9 bases between. In germline, CDR1 is LGHDT, CDR2 YNNKEL (reference sequence). CDR3 in DNA: TGTGCCAGCAGCCACGGCAGCCGTGAAGCTTTCTTT. It is translated as CASSHGSREAFF. The full variable domain, with the rest looked up from reference TRBV3-1 and TRBJ1-1, is DTAVSQTPKYLVTQMGNDKSIKCEQNLGHDTMYWYKQDSKKFLKIMFSYNNKELIINETVPNRFSPKSPDKAHLNLHINSLELGDSAVYFCASSHGSREAFFGQGTRLTVV.

This clonotype was counted once. This rearrangement joins TRBV5-4 to TRBJ2-2; 11 bases map to TRBD2. The trim removed 0 bases at V and 1 base at J, leaving 14 bases unmatched. CDR1 and CDR2 (germline): SGHNT, YYREEE (reference sequence). The CDR3 is made up of 21 amino acids. CDR3: CASSLGRALAGETLNTGELFF. In DNA, the CDR3 is TGTGCCAGCAGCTTGGGGCGTGCACTAGCGGGAGAAACCCTGAACACCGGGGAGCTGTTTTTT.